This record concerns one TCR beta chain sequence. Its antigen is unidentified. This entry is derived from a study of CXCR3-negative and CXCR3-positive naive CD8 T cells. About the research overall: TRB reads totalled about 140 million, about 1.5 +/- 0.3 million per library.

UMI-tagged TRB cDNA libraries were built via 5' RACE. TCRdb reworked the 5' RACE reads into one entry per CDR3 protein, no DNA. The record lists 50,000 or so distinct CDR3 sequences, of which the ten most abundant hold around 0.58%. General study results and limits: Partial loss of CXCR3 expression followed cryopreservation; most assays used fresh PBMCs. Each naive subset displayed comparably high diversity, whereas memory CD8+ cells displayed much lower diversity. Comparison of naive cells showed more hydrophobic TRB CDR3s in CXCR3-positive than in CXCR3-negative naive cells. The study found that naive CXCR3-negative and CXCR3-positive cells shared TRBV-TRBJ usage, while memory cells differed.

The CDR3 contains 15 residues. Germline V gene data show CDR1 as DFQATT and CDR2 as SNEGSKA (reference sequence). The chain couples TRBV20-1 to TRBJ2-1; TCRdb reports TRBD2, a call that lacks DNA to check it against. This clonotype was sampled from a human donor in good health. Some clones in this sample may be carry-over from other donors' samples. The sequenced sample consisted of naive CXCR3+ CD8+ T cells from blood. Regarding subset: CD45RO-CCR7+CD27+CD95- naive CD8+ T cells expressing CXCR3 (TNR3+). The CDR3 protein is CSAKSGAGGPVEQFF.